This TCR beta chain is drawn from a study of blood T cell repertoires in COVID-19. Study-level background: PBMCs, B-cell-depleted T cells, or T cells were the source of the cDNA or gDNA that made up the material.

Measured with immunoSEQ multiplex PCR; TCRdb has only the in-frame clones, and not every one. The sample records around 270,000 clones, around 87% being singletons. The CDR3 runs 15 residues. The V and J ends lost 6 bases and 4 bases respectively, with 16 bases between them. Germline CDR1 LNHDA, CDR2 SQIVND (reference sequence). The chain links TRBV19 to TRBJ1-5; weak D call: TRBD1 (6 bases). This receptor was obtained from a woman between 50 and 59 years old with acute or convalescent COVID-19. Sequencing was carried out using peripheral blood. The CDR3: CASRGRDNRNQPQHF. The DNA of the CDR3 is TGTGCCAGTAGGGGCCGGGACAACCGAAATCAGCCCCAGCATTTT. Full variable domain (rest looked up from reference TRBV19 and TRBJ1-5): DGGITQSPKYLFRKEGQNVTLSCEQNLNHDAMYWYRQDPGQGLRLIYYSQIVNDFQKGDIAEGYSVSREKKESFPLTVTSAQKNPTAFYLCASRGRDNRNQPQHFGDGTRLSIL.